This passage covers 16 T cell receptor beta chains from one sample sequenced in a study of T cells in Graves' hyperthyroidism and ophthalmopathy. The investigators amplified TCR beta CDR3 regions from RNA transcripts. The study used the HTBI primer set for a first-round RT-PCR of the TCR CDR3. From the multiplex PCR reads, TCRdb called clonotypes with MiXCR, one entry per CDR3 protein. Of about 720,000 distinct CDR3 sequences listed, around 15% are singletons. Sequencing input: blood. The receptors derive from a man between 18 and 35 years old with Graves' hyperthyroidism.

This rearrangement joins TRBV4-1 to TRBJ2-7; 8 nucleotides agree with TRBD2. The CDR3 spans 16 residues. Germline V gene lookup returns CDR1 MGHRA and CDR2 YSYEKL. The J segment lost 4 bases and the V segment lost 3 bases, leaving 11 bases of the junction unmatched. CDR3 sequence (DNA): TGCGCCAGCAGCCACCTTCTAGCGGGTTGGGGTTACGAGCAGTACTTC. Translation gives CASSHLLAGWGYEQYF.

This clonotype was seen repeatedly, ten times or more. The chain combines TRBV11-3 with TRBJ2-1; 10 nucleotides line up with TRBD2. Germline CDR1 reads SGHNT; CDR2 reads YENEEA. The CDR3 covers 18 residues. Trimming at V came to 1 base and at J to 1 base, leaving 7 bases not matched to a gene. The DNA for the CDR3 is TGTGCCAGCAGCTTAGGGCTAGCGGGAGCCTTATCCTACAATGAGCAGTTCTTC. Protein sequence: CASSLGLAGALSYNEQFF.

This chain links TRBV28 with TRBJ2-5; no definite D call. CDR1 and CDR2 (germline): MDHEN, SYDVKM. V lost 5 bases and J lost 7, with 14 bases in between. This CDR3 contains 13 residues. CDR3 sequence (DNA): TGTGCCAGCAGTCCACTCTATGGCCGGACCCAGTACTTC. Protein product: CASSPLYGRTQYF.

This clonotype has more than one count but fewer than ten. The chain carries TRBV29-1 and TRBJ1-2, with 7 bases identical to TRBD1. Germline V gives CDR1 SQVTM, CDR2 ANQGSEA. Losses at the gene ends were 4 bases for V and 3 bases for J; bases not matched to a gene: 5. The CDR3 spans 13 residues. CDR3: CSVGRDRDYGYTF. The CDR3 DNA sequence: TGCAGCGTTGGCCGAGACAGGGACTATGGCTACACCTTC.

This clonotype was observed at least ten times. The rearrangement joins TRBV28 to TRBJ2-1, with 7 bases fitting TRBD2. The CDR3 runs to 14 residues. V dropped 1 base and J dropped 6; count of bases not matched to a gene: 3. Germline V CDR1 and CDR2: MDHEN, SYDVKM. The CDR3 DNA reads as TGTGCCAGCAGTTTATCCGGCGGGAGCAATGAGCAGTTCTTC. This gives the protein CASSLSGGSNEQFF.

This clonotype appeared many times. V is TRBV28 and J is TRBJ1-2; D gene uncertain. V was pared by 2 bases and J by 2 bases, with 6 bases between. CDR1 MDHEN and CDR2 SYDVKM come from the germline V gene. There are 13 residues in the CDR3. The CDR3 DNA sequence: TGTGCCAGCAGTTTAGGGCTAAACTATGGCTACACCTTC. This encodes CASSLGLNYGYTF.

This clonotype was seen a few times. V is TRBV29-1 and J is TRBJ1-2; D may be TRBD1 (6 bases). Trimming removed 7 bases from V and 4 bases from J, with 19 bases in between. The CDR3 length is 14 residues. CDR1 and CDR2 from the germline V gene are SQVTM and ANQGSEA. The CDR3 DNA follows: TGCAGCGCCGGGGGCAAGTACGATGTCTATGGCTACACCTTC. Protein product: CSAGGKYDVYGYTF.

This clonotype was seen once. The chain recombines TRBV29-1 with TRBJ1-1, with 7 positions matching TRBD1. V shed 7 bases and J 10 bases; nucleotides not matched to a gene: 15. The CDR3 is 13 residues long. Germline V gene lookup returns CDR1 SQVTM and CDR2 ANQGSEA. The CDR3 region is CSASPGGSFVAFF. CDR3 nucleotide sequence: TGCAGCGCGTCCCCAGGGGGATCCTTTGTAGCTTTCTTT. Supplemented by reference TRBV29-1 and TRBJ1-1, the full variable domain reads SAVISQKPSRDICQRGTSLTIQCQVDSQVTMMFWYRQQPGQSLTLIATANQGSEATYESGFVIDKFPISRPNLTFSTLTVSNMSPEDSSIYLCSASPGGSFVAFFGQGTRLTVV.

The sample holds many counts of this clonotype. CDR3 nucleotides: TGTGCCAGCAGCTTCCGGGACGGCAGCTACGAGCAGTACTTC. It specifies CASSFRDGSYEQYF. The chain combines TRBV7-8 with TRBJ2-7; D could derive from TRBD1 or TRBD2 (5 bases each). V was clipped by 3 bases and J by 3 bases, with 12 bases between them. The CDR3 covers 14 residues. CDR1 is SGHVS and CDR2 is FQNEAQ in the germline V gene. The entire variable domain, with the rest obtained from reference TRBV7-8 and TRBJ2-7, is as follows: GAGVSQSPRYKVAKRGQDVALRCDPISGHVSLFWYQQALGQGPEFLTYFQNEAQLDKSGLPSDRFFAERPEGSVSTLKIQRTQQEDSAVYLCASSFRDGSYEQYFGPGTRLTVT.

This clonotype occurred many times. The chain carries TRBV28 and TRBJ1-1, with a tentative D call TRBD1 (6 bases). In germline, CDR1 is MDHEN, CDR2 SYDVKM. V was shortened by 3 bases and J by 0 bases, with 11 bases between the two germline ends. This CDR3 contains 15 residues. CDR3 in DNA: TGTGCCAGCAGTTTGCGGACAGCGATGAACACTGAAGCTTTCTTT. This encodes CASSLRTAMNTEAFF.

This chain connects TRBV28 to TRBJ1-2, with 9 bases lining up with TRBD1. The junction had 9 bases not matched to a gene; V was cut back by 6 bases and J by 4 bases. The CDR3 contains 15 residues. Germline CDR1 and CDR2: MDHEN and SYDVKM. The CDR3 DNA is TGTGCCAGCAGCACACAGGGGGCTCCCTTCTATGGCTACACCTTC. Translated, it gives CASSTQGAPFYGYTF.

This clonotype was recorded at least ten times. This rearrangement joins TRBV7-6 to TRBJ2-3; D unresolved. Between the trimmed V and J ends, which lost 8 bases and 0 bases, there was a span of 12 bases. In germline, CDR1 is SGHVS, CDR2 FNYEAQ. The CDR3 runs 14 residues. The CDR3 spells CASGASSSTDTQYF. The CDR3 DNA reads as TGTGCCAGCGGAGCGTCATCTAGCACAGATACGCAGTATTTT. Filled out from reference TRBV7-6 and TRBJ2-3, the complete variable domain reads GAGVSQSPRYKVTKRGQDVALRCDPISGHVSLYWYRQALGQGPEFLTYFNYEAQQDKSGLPNDRFSAERPEGSISTLTIQRTEQRDSAMYRCASGASSSTDTQYFGPGTRLTVL.

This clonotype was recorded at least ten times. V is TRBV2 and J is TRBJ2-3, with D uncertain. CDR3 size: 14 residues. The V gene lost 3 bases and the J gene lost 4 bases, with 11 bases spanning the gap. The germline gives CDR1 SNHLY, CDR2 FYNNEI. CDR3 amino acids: CASSEGRTADTQYF. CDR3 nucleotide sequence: TGTGCCAGCAGTGAGGGTAGGACCGCAGATACGCAGTATTTT.

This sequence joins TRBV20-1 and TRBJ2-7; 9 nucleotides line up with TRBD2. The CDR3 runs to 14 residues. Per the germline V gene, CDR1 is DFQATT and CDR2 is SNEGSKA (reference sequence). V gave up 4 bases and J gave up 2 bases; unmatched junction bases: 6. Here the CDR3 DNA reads TGCAGTGCTAACCTAGCGGGAAGGGCCTACGAGCAGTACTTC. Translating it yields CSANLAGRAYEQYF.

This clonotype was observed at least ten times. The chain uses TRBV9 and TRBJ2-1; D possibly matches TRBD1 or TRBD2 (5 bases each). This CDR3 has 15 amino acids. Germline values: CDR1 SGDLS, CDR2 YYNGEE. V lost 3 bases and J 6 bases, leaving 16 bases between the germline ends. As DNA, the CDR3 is TGTGCCAGCAGCGGCCGGGACCCTTATAGCAATGAGCAGTTCTTC. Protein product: CASSGRDPYSNEQFF.

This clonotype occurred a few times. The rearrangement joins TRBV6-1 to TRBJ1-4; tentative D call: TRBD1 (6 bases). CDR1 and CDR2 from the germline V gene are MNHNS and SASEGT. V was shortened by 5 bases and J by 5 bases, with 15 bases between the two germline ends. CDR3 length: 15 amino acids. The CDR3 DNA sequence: TGTGCCAGCAGTTTAGGGGGAGGAGGAAATGAAAAACTGTTTTTT. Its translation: CASSLGGGGNEKLFF.